This TCR beta chain was identified during a study of blood T cell repertoires in COVID-19. Looking at the study overall: Whether acute or convalescent, the COVID-19 samples came from the United States, Italy and Spain. Sample material is recorded as cDNA or gDNA derived from T cells, B-cell-depleted T cells, or PBMCs.

Per the original methods: Reference gene primer amplification in the assay estimated nucleated cell counts. Sequencing was performed with immunoSEQ multiplex PCR; in TCRdb, only in-frame clones are kept and a portion is missing. D and trimming were read from the DNA, whereas the V and J calls and clone size are those reported in that table. Of tens of thousands of clones listed, 60% to 85% are singletons. The V gene's germline CDR1 is MNHNS and CDR2 SASEGT. CDR3 length equals 15 residues. V lost 2 bases, J lost 2 bases, and 11 bases lay in between. In its sample, this clone was seen a few times. The sequence was obtained from a human donor in a cohort sampled during active COVID-19. Sequencing used peripheral blood. This chain links TRBV6-1 with TRBJ2-3, with D unclear. The CDR3 DNA is TGTGCCAGCAGTGAACTGCAGGATAACACAGATACGCAGTATTTT. It translates to CASSELQDNTDTQYF.